Each of the 7 T cell receptor beta chains below was sequenced from the same sample in a study of cytotoxic CD8 clonotypes in ibrutinib-treated CLL. Using immunoSEQ multiplex PCR, the repertoire was profiled, and TCRdb retains in-frame clones only, with some absent. The repertoire holds 250,000 to 350,000 clones, with 60% to 80% as singletons. Sequenced here: PBMCs, sampled at disease progression, from a patient treated with ibrutinib. These receptors were collected from a human donor with chronic lymphocytic leukemia.

The V and J genes are TRBV19 and TRBJ2-7, with 10 bases lining up with TRBD2. Germline values: CDR1 LNHDA, CDR2 SQIVND (reference sequence). This CDR3 is built from 18 residues. Unmatched junction bases numbered 15, after V lost 3 bases and J lost 4 bases. The CDR3 here is CASSIMAGLAGDRYEQYF. CDR3 bases: TGTGCCAGTAGTATTATGGCGGGCCTAGCGGGAGATCGGTACGAGCAGTACTTC. Complete variable domain (other parts from reference TRBV19 and TRBJ2-7): DGGITQSPKYLFRKEGQNVTLSCEQNLNHDAMYWYRQDPGQGLRLIYYSQIVNDFQKGDIAEGYSVSREKKESFPLTVTSAQKNPTAFYLCASSIMAGLAGDRYEQYFGPGTRLTVT.

V gene TRBV18 combines with J gene TRBJ1-1; TRBD1 aligns across 10 bases. The CDR3 covers 21 residues. Germline CDR1 and CDR2: KGHSH and LQKENI. V lost 4 bases and J lost 1; bases outside the gene matches: 21. The CDR3 region is CASSLGYYLRDRGGQNTEAFF. DNA for the CDR3: TGTGCCAGCTCACTGGGGTACTATCTCCGGGACAGGGGCGGGCAGAACACTGAAGCTTTCTTT.

The chain carries TRBV5-1 and TRBJ2-6; TRBD2 agrees at 8 bases. From germline, CDR1 is SGHRS and CDR2 YFSETQ. Trimming took 0 bases from V and 4 from J; bases not matched to a gene: 9. This CDR3 has 18 amino acids. CDR3 DNA: TGCGCCAGCAGCTTGGTGGGACTAGTGTCCGCAGGGGCCAACGTCCTGACTTTC. The encoded protein is CASSLVGLVSAGANVLTF.

The CDR3 nucleotides read TGCAGTGCAGGGACTAAAGAGACCCAGTACTTC. Its protein product is CSAGTKETQYF. V and J are TRBV20-1 and TRBJ2-5; 7 positions match TRBD2. The ends lost 6 bases at V and 3 bases at J; junction bases unmatched: 1. Germline-derived CDR1 and CDR2 are DFQATT and SNEGSKA (reference sequence). The CDR3 totals 11 residues.

V is TRBV7-3 and J is TRBJ2-7, with 7 bases that match TRBD2. The CDR3 contains 13 residues. The V gene's germline CDR1 is SGHTA and CDR2 FQGTGA. V shed 7 bases, J shed 2 bases, and the junction held 5 bases outside the gene matches. This CDR3 is CASKRDGAYEQYF. CDR3 in DNA: TGTGCCAGCAAGCGGGACGGGGCCTACGAGCAGTACTTC.

Only a few counts were recorded for this clone. The chain is built from TRBV7-6 and TRBJ2-7, with TRBD1 matching over 9 bases. This CDR3 has 13 residues. Germline V lookup: CDR1 SGHVS, CDR2 FNYEAQ. The ends lost 3 bases at V and 5 bases at J; junction bases unmatched: 2. The CDR3, as DNA: TGTGCCAGCAGCTTGGGACAGGGCAACGAGCAGTACTTC. This codes for CASSLGQGNEQYF. Together with reference TRBV7-6 and TRBJ2-7, the CDR3 gives the full variable domain: GAGVSQSPRYKVTKRGQDVALRCDPISGHVSLYWYRQALGQGPEFLTYFNYEAQQDKSGLPNDRFSAERPEGSISTLTIQRTEQRDSAMYRCASSLGQGNEQYFGPGTRLTVT.

This chain links TRBV7-9 with TRBJ1-2; D is possibly TRBD1 (5 bases). Germline V gives CDR1 SEHNR, CDR2 FQNEAQ (reference sequence). This CDR3 has 12 residues. V shed 5 bases and J shed 6 bases, with 10 bases lying between them. The CDR3 loop is CASSGQPDGYTF. CDR3 in DNA: TGTGCCAGCAGCGGACAACCCGATGGCTACACCTTC.